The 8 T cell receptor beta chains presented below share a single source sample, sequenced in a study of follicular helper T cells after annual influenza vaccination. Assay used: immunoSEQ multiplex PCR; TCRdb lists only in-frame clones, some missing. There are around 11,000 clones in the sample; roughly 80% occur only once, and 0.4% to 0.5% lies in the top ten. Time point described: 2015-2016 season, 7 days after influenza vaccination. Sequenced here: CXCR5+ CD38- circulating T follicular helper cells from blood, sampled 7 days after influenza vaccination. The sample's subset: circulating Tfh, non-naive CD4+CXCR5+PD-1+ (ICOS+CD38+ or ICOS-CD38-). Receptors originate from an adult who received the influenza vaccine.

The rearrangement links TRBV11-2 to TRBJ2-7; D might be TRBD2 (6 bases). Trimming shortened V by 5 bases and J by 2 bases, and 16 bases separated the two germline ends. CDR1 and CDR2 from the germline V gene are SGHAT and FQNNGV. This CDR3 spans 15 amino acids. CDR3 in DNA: TGTGCCAGCAGCCTGCAAAGGGACTCCACCTACGAGCAGTACTTC. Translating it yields CASSLQRDSTYEQYF.

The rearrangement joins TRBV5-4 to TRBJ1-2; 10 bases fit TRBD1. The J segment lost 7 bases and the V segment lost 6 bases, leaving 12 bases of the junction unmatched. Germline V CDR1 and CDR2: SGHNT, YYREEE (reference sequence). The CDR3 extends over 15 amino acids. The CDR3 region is CASTVGDRGYLGYTF. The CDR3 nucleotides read TGTGCCAGCACCGTCGGGGACAGGGGTTATCTTGGCTACACCTTC.

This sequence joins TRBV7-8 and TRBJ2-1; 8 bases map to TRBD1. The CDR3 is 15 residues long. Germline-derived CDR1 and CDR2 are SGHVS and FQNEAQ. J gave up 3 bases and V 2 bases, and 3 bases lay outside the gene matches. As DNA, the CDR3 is TGTGCCAGCAGCTTACAGGGGGCTTACTACAATGAGCAGTTCTTC. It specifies CASSLQGAYYNEQFF.

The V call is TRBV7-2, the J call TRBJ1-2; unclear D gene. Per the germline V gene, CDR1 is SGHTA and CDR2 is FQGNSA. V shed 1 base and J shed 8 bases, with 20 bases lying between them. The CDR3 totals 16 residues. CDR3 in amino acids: CASSLVLAGIGEGYTF. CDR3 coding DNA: TGTGCCAGCAGCTTAGTACTGGCCGGGATAGGAGAAGGCTACACCTTC.

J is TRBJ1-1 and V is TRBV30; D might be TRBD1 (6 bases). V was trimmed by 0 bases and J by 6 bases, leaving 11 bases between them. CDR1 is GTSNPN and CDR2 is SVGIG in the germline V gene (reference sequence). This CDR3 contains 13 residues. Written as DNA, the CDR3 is TGTGCCTGGAGTGTTGGGGGCGTTGCTGAAGCTTTCTTT. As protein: CAWSVGGVAEAFF.

In DNA, the CDR3 is TGTGCCAGCAGTTACCAAGTAGGCACTGAAGCTTTCTTT. This gives the protein CASSYQVGTEAFF. The chain is built from TRBV6-5 and TRBJ1-1; D is unresolved. Trimming pared 2 bases from V and 4 bases from J, leaving 8 bases between. Germline-derived CDR1 and CDR2 are MNHEY and SVGAGI. The CDR3 runs 13 residues.

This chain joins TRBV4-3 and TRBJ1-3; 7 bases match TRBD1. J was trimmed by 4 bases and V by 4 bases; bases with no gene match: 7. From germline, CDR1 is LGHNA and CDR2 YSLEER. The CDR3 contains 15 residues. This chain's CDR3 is CASSREQGPGNTIYF. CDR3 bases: TGCGCCAGCAGCCGAGAACAGGGGCCCGGAAACACCATATATTTT.

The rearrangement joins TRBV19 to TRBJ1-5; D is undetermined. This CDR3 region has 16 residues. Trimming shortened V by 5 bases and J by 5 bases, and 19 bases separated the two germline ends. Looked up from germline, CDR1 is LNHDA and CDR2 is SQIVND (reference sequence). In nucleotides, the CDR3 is TGTGCCAGTAGTCCCTCCCTGGAGGGTTACTATCAGCCCCAGCATTTT. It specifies CASSPSLEGYYQPQHF.